The clone carrying this T cell receptor (beta chain) was detected only a few times. The sample originates from a study of T-cell memory formation after mild COVID-19. A single record per CDR3 protein comes from TCRdb applying MiXCR to the 5' RACE reads. Among some 45,000 distinct CDR3 sequences, 27% were seen once, and the ten largest hold about 45%. CDR3 length: 14 residues. V shed 4 bases and J 10 bases; nucleotides not matched to a gene: 14. Germline loops: CDR1 DFQATT, CDR2 SNEGSKA (reference sequence). V and J are TRBV20-1 and TRBJ1-2; 8 positions agree with TRBD1. Specimen: PBMCs or a T cell subset sorted from them (not recorded which). This receptor was identified in a man aged 18 to 29 who had mild COVID-19 (a few samples of this study predate the infection). Cell type and time point are not known. Here the CDR3 reads CSAIIAGQGSLYTF. The CDR3 bases are TGCAGTGCTATCATTGCCGGACAGGGATCTCTCTACACCTTC.